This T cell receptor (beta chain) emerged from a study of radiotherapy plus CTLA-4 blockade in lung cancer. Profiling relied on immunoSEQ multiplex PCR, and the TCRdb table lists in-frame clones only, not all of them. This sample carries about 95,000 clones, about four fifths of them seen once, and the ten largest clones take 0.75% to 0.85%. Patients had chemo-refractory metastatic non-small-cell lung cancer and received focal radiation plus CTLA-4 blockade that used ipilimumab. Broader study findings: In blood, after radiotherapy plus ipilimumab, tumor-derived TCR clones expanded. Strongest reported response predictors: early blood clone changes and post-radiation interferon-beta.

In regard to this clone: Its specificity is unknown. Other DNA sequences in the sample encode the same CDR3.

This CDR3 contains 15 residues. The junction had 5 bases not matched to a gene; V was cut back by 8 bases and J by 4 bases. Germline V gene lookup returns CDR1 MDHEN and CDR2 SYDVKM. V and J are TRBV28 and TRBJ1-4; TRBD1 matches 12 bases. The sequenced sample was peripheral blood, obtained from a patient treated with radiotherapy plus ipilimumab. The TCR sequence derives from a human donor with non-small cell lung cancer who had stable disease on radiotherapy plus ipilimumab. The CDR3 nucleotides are TGTGCCAGCCGGGACAGGGGGCGTAATAATGAAAAACTGTTTTTT. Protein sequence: CASRDRGRNNEKLFF.